This T cell receptor (beta chain) derives from a study of blood T cell repertoires in COVID-19. Turning to the study itself: The United States, Italy and Spain supplied acute and convalescent COVID-19 samples. PBMCs, B-cell-depleted T cells, or T cells provided the cDNA or gDNA that made up the material.

With 0 bases removed from V and 2 bases from J, the gap between germline ends came to 7 bases. From germline, CDR1 is SGDLS and CDR2 YYNGEE. CDR3 length: 14 amino acids. Study processing details: By means of reference gene primer amplification, nucleated cell counts were estimated. Sequencing was performed with immunoSEQ multiplex PCR; in TCRdb, only in-frame clones are kept and a portion is missing. That table furnishes V, J and clone size, whereas the DNA furnished D and trimming. The sample carries some 100,000 clones, 86% recorded once. This TCR came from a man aged 65 to 85 who had recovered from COVID-19. Material for sequencing was peripheral blood. The genes are TRBV9 and TRBJ2-3; TRBD2 might be the D (5 bases). CDR3 sequence reads: CASSVDGDTDTQYF. CDR3 sequence (DNA): TGTGCCAGCAGCGTAGACGGGGACACAGATACGCAGTATTTT.